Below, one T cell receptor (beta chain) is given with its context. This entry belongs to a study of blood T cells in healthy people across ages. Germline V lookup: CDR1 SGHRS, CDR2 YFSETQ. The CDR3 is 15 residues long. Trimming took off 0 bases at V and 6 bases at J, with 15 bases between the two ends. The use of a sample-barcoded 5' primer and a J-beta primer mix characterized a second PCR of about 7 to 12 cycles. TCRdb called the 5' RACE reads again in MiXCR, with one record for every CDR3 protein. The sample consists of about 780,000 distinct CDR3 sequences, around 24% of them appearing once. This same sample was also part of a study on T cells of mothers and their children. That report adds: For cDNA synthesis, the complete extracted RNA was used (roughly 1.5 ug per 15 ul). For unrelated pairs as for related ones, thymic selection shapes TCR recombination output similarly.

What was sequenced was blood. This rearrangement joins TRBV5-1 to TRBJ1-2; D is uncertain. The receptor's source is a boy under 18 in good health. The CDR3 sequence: CASSLEGDPLDGYTF. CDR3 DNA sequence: TGCGCCAGCAGCTTGGAGGGAGACCCTCTCGATGGCTACACCTTC.